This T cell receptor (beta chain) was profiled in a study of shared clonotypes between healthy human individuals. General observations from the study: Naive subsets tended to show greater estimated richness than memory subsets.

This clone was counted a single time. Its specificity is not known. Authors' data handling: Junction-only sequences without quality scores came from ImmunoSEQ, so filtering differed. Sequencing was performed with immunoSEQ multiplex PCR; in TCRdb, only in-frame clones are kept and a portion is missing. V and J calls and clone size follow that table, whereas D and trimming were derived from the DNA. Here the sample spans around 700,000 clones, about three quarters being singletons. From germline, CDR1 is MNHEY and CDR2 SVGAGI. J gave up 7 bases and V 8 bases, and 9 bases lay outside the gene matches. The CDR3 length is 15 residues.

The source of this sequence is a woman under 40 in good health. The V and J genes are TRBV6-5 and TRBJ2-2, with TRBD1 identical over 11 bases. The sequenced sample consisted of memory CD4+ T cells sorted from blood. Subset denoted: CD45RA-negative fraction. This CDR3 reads CASGQGARAGGELFF. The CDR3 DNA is TGTGCCAGCGGACAGGGGGCCCGAGCCGGCGGGGAGCTGTTTTTT.